This passage covers 15 T cell receptor beta chains from one sample sequenced in a study of blood T cell repertoires in COVID-19. Profiled with immunoSEQ multiplex PCR; TCRdb holds only in-frame clones, not every one. The repertoire includes over 55,000 clones, 70% to 90% of them detected once, and more than 6% sits in the top ten. The sample consisted of peripheral blood. Receptor source: a human donor with active COVID-19. The donor label of this sample is uncertain.

This chain links TRBV27 with TRBJ2-4, with D unclear. This CDR3 region has 14 residues. V was pared by 6 bases and J by 0 bases, with 9 bases between. Germline V gene data show CDR1 as MNHEY and CDR2 as SMNVEV (reference sequence). The CDR3 DNA reads TGTGCCAGCAGACCCTTAGAAGCCAAAAACATTCAGTACTTC. As protein: CASRPLEAKNIQYF.

The V gene is TRBV25-1, the J gene TRBJ1-2; no reliable D call. In germline, CDR1 is MGHDK, CDR2 SYGVNS. V was clipped by 0 bases and J by 11 bases, with 16 bases between them. The CDR3 length is 14 residues. CDR3 nucleotide sequence: TGTGCCAGCAGTGAATATACGGCCGGCGCGAGGTACACCTTC. Translation gives CASSEYTAGARYTF.

The rearrangement joins TRBV7-9 to TRBJ1-1; D is possibly TRBD1 (6 bases). V lost 7 bases to trimming and J lost 5 bases, with 17 bases between them. This CDR3 has 14 amino acids. The germline gives CDR1 SEHNR, CDR2 FQNEAQ (reference sequence). In DNA form, the CDR3 reads TGTGCCAGCATCGTTGACAGGTTTCATACTGAAGCTTTCTTT. Translated: CASIVDRFHTEAFF.

J is TRBJ2-1 and V is TRBV19; tentatively, D is TRBD2 (6 bases). The CDR3 contains 16 residues. V gave up 6 bases and J gave up 2 bases, with 17 bases separating them. Germline CDR1 LNHDA, CDR2 SQIVND (reference sequence). The CDR3 DNA is TGTGCCAGTAGCAACGGCGCGGGGCCGACCTACAATGAGCAGTTCTTC. Amino acids: CASSNGAGPTYNEQFF.

This chain connects TRBV5-5 to TRBJ2-5, with 9 bases aligning to TRBD2. Germline lookup yields CDR1 SGHKS and CDR2 YYEKEE (reference sequence). The CDR3 is 18 residues long. With 0 bases clipped from V and 5 bases from J, the junction kept 14 bases outside the gene matches. CDR3 residues: CASSLVAAGGPGWETQYF. In nucleotides, the CDR3 is TGTGCCAGCAGCTTGGTGGCGGCGGGGGGGCCTGGTTGGGAGACCCAGTACTTC.

The rearrangement joins TRBV10-3 to TRBJ2-1, with TRBD1 matching over 8 bases. The trim removed 6 bases at V and 4 bases at J, leaving 8 bases unmatched. CDR1 and CDR2 from the germline V gene are ENHRY and SYGVKD. The CDR3 is 15 residues long. CDR3 amino acids: CAIRSPGQEYNEQFF. Written as DNA, the CDR3 is TGTGCCATCAGGTCTCCGGGACAGGAATACAATGAGCAGTTCTTC.

Here the CDR3 reads CASSDPLRQGCYEQYF. For the CDR3, the DNA is TGTGCCAGCAGTGACCCTTTGAGACAGGGATGCTACGAGCAGTACTTC. V gene TRBV6-4 combines with J gene TRBJ2-7; TRBD1 aligns across 7 bases. The CDR3 consists of 16 residues. With V trimmed by 2 bases and J by 3 bases, 10 bases remained unmatched. Germline-derived CDR1 and CDR2 are MRHNA and SNTAGT.

The chain recombines TRBV5-1 with TRBJ2-5; TRBD2 aligns across 10 bases. The J segment lost 7 bases and the V segment lost 4 bases, leaving 13 bases of the junction unmatched. The CDR3 consists of 16 residues. Germline values: CDR1 SGHRS, CDR2 YFSETQ. Here the CDR3 DNA reads TGCGCCAGCAGCCAAACTAGCGGGGATTCGTGGGGGACCCAGTACTTC. It encodes CASSQTSGDSWGTQYF.

This clone was seen a handful of times. CDR3 sequence: CASRNLDSRPQPQHF. As DNA, the CDR3 is TGTGCCAGCAGGAATCTCGACAGCCGTCCTCAGCCCCAGCATTTT. The chain uses TRBV2 and TRBJ1-5; D is perhaps TRBD1 (5 bases). Trimming took 6 bases from V and 6 from J, leaving 18 bases between them. The CDR3 length is 15 residues. Germline V gives CDR1 SNHLY, CDR2 FYNNEI.

The chain has TRBV10-3 and TRBJ2-7; TRBD1 matches 8 bases. V trimming: 7 bases; J trimming: 4 bases; junction bases outside the gene matches: 6. There are 13 residues in the CDR3. Germline CDR1 reads ENHRY; CDR2 reads SYGVKD. Here the CDR3 reads CAIIRTGLYEQYF. CDR3 DNA: TGTGCCATCATACGGACAGGGCTGTACGAGCAGTACTTC.

The CDR3 here is CASSYSGADTQYF. The CDR3 nucleotides read TGTGCCAGCAGTTACTCGGGCGCTGATACGCAGTATTTT. The V and J genes are TRBV6-5 and TRBJ2-3; D call uncertain. Trimming stripped 0 bases from V and 6 bases from J, with 7 bases between. Germline V CDR1 and CDR2: MNHEY, SVGAGI. This CDR3 contains 13 residues.

The rearrangement joins TRBV7-3 to TRBJ1-1; D gene ambiguous. Germline CDR1 SGHTA, CDR2 FQGTGA. Trimming took off 5 bases at V and 0 bases at J, with 7 bases between the two ends. The CDR3 covers 13 residues. The CDR3 region is CASSSSLNTEAFF. In DNA, the CDR3 is TGTGCCAGCAGCAGTAGTCTGAACACTGAAGCTTTCTTT.

The gene calls are TRBV19 and TRBJ2-1, with 12 bases identical to TRBD2. From germline, CDR1 is LNHDA and CDR2 SQIVND (reference sequence). V was pared by 2 bases and J by 8 bases, with 1 base of the junction left unmatched. The CDR3 runs to 14 residues. The CDR3 sequence is CASSILAGGDEQFF. The CDR3 nucleotides are TGTGCCAGTAGTATACTAGCGGGAGGGGATGAGCAGTTCTTC.

This clone was found a few times. V and J are TRBV3-1 (or the pseudogene TRBV3-2) and TRBJ1-2; the D gene is possibly TRBD1 (5 bases). Germline assignment: CDR1 LGHDT and CDR2 YNNKEL (reference sequence). Trimming took 6 bases from V and 4 from J, leaving 15 bases between them. The CDR3 runs to 14 residues. The CDR3 here is CASRGDGGGYGYTF. The CDR3 bases are TGTGCCAGCAGGGGAGACGGGGGAGGCTATGGCTACACCTTC.

In nucleotides, the CDR3 is TGTGCCAGCAGCACAGAGGGACAGGGAGCAGCTTTCTTT. Its translation: CASSTEGQGAAFF. The J gene is TRBJ1-1, the V gene TRBV7-3; 9 bases are a match to TRBD1. Germline-derived CDR1 and CDR2 are SGHTA and FQGTGA. This CDR3 spans 13 amino acids. V trimming: 5 bases; J trimming: 10 bases; junction bases outside the gene matches: 8.